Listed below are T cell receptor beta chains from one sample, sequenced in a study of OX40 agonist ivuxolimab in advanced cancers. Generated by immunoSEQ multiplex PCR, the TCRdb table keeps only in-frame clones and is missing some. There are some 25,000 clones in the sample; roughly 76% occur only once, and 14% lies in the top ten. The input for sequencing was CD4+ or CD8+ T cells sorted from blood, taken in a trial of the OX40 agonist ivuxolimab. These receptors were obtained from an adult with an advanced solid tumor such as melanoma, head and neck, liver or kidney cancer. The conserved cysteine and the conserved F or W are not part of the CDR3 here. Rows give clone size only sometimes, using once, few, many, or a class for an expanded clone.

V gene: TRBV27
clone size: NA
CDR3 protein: ASSHGGRFYEQY

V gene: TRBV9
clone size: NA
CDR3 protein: ASSAAASWQF

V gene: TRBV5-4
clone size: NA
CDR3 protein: ASSVGGRPEQF

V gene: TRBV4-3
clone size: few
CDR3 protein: ASSQGTISNQPQH

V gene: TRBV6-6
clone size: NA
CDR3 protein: ASSYSAYEQY

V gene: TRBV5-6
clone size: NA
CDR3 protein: ASSHPRAGRPSGNTIY

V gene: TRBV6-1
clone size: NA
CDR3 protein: ASSEGGGRVVGY

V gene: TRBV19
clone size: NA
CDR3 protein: ASTAGIGLN

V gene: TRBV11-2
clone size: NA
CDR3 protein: ASEGFYEQY

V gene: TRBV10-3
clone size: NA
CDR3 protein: ASGHDDEQF

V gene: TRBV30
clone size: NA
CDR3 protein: AWAPWGGYGYT

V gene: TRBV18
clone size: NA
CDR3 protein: ASSTVAGVGRTDTQY

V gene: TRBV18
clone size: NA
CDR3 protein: ASEGQGETQY

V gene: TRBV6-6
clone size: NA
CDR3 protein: ASSYPGTGDNEQF

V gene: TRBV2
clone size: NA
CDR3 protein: ASSPTTGREQY

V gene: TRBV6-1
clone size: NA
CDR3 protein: ASTNLLSGNTIY

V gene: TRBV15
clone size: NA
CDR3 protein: ATSYLGTSNYGYT

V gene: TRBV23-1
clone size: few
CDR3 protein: ASRKKGSSYNEQF

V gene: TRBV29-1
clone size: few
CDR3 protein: SVAGGGFSYEQY

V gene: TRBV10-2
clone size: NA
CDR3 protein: ASSGHGEVGYT

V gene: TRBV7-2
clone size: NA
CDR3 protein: ASSLATGFYEQY

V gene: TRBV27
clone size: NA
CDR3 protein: ASSPDRVSYNEQF

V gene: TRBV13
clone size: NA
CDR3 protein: ASSLGAPPPLH

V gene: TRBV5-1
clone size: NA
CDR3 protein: ASSLAERGIDEQY

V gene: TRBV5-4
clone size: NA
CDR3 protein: ASSLSGSPLEQY

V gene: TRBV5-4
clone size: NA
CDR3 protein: ASSLQMSEQY

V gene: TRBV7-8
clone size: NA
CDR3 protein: ASSQIAVVGDHRSSYNEQF

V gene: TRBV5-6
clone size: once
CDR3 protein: ASSLNLFYEQY

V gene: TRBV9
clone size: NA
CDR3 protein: ASSVVGSSYEQY

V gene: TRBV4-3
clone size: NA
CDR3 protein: ASSQETWAGGTDTQY

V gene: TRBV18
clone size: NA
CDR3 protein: ASSMGDRLYNQPQH

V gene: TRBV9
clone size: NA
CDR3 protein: ASSVAGGGPEKLF

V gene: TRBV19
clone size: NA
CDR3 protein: ASRGGPANSPLH

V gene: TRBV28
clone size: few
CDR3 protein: ASSSLDRVKSYEQY

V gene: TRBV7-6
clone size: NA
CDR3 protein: ASSLAPADEQF

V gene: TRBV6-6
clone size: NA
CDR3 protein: ASSYSEGNEQY

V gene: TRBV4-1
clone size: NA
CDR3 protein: ASSQADRLSYEQY

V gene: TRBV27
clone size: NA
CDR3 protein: ASSLWGSGDEAF

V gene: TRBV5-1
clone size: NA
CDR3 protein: ASSLRDNTQY

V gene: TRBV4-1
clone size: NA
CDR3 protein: ASSQGPGRRDEKLF

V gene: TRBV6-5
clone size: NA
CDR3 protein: ASSYSGTAYEQY